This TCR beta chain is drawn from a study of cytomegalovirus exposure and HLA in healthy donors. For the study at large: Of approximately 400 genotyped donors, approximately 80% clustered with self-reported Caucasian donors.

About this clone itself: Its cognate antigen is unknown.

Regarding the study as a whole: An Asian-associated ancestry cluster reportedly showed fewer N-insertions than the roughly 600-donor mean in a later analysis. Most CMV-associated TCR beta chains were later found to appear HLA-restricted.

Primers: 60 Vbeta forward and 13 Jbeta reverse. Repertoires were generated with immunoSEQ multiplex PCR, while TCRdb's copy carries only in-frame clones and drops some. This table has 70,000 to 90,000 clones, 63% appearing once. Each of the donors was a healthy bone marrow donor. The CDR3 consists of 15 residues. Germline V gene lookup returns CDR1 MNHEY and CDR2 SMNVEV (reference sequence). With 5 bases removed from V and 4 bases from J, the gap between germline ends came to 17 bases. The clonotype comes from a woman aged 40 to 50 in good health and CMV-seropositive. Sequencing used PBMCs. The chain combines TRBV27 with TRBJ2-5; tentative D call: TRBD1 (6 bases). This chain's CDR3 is CASSRGRQVGETQYF. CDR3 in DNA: TGTGCCAGCAGTCGAGGGAGACAGGTAGGAGAGACCCAGTACTTC.